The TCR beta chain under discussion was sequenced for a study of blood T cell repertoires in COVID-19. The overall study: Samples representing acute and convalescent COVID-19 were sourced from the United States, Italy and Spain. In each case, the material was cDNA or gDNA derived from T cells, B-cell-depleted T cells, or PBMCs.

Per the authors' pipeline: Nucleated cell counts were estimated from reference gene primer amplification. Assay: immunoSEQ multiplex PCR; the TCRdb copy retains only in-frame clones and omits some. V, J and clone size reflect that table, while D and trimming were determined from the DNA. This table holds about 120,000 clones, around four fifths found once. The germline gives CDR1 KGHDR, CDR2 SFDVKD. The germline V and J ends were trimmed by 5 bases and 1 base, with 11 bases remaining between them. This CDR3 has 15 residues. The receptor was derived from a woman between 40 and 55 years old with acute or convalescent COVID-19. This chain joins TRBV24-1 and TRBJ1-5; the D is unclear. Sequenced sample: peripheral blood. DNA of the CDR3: TGTGCCACCAGTGGCGGCGCGGTAAGCAATCAGCCCCAGCATTTT. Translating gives CATSGGAVSNQPQHF.